This T cell receptor beta chain was found in a study of CD8+ T cells in alopecia areata. RNA extraction was followed by reverse transcription into cDNA, which acted as the sequencing template. Clones were sequenced by immunoSEQ multiplex PCR, and TCRdb holds only the in-frame ones, with some missing. The table shows under 250,000 clones, with about 58% occurring only once. V was shortened by 6 bases and J by 0 bases, with 5 bases between the two germline ends. The CDR3 sequence is 12 residues long. Germline V lookup: CDR1 MNHEY, CDR2 SMNVEV (reference sequence). Specified treatment: oral pan-JAK inhibitor, 5-10 mg twice daily.

Sample: CD4+ T cells sorted from blood, taken at week 4, from a patient treated with tofacitinib. The TCR comes from a human donor with alopecia areata. The chain has TRBV27 and TRBJ1-2; D call uncertain. The CDR3 protein is CASRRPNYGYTF. The CDR3, as DNA: TGTGCCAGCAGACGACCTAACTATGGCTACACCTTC.